The rows below give T cell receptor beta chains drawn from one sample of a study of T-cell memory formation after mild COVID-19. TCRdb ran MiXCR on the 5' RACE reads and lists one entry per CDR3 protein. This sample has 550,000 to 700,000 distinct CDR3 sequences, with about a sixth found just once. The sequencing input was PBMCs or a T cell subset sorted from them (not recorded which). The receptors stem from an adult woman who had mild COVID-19 (a few samples of this study predate the infection). Cell type and time point are not known. Each CDR3 is given with its conserved first and last residue. A D gene is named only where the DNA matches it firmly. Size is omitted from some rows. Given values are once, few, many or a class for expanded clones.

D	V	size	J	CDR3	DNA
TRBD1	TRBV20-1	few	TRBJ2-7	CSAPGGREQYF	TGCAGTGCTCCAGGGGGCCGGGAGCAGTACTTC
TRBD2	TRBV5-5	few	TRBJ2-5	CASSLDGQRGGQQTQYF	TGTGCCAGCAGCTTGGATGGGCAGCGGGGGGGCCAACAGACCCAGTACTTC
-	TRBV5-6	-	TRBJ2-2	CASSHGATHNTGELFF	TGTGCCAGCAGCCACGGGGCGACACATAACACCGGGGAGCTGTTTTTT
TRBD1	TRBV5-1	-	TRBJ2-7	CASSLAGQGAPEQYF	TGCGCCAGCAGCTTGGCTGGACAGGGGGCTCCCGAGCAGTACTTC
TRBD1	TRBV5-1	-	TRBJ1-1	CASRPTGAQNTEAFF	TGCGCCAGCAGGCCGACAGGGGCCCAAAACACTGAAGCTTTCTTT
TRBD2	TRBV11-1	-	TRBJ2-1	CASSLMVAGGNNEQFF	TGTGCCAGCAGCTTAATGGTAGCGGGAGGGAACAATGAGCAGTTCTTC
-	TRBV7-8	-	TRBJ2-1	CASSLGTETWTNNEQFF	TGTGCCAGCAGCTTAGGGACGGAAACATGGACCAACAATGAGCAGTTCTTC
TRBD1	TRBV29-1	-	TRBJ1-5	CSVDLGTGNQPQHF	TGCAGCGTTGATCTTGGGACAGGGAATCAGCCCCAGCATTTT
-	TRBV14	few	TRBJ1-2	CASSQVGRPWGYTF	TGTGCCAGCAGCCAAGTCGGACGGCCCTGGGGCTACACCTTC
-	TRBV5-1	-	TRBJ2-7	CASSSPKQAGRYEQYF	TGCGCCAGCAGCTCCCCGAAGCAGGCCGGAAGGTACGAGCAGTACTTC
-	TRBV9	-	TRBJ1-1	CASSVEGWSDTEAFF	TGTGCCAGCAGCGTGGAGGGGTGGTCGGACACTGAAGCTTTCTTT